A selection of T cell receptor beta chains follows, all from one sample in a study of response to subunit inactivated influenza vaccine. One entry per CDR3 protein, called by TCRdb with MiXCR from the RT-PCR reads. The sample lists about 780,000 distinct CDR3 sequences, under 20% occurring once. Sequenced material: PBMCs from blood, taken less than 6 days after vaccination. The receptors originated from a man aged 45-65 years who received an inactivated influenza vaccine. Both conserved end residues are part of each CDR3. A D gene is named only where the DNA matches it firmly. Clone size is stated in some rows and not others, as once, few, many or a class when expanded.

DNA	CDR3	J	V	D	size
TGCAGCGTTGAAGACAGGGGCTACGAGCAGTACTTC	CSVEDRGYEQYF	TRBJ2-7	TRBV29-1	.	many
TGTGCCAGCAGCCCCCTGGACAGCTCAACTAATGAAAAACTGTTTTTT	CASSPLDSSTNEKLFF	TRBJ1-4	TRBV4-2	.	many
TGCGCCAGCAGCCCGGCGGTCTTCTCCTCCTACAATGAGCAGTTCTTC	CASSPAVFSSYNEQFF	TRBJ2-1	TRBV5-1	.	.
TGTGCCAGCACCCCCTGGCAGGGGTGGTACGAGCAGTACTTC	CASTPWQGWYEQYF	TRBJ2-7	TRBV6-1	.	.
TGTGCCAGCAGCGGGGGGGCGCGCCCTCGTGAGCAGTTCTTC	CASSGGARPREQFF	TRBJ2-1	TRBV6-2/TRBV6-3	TRBD2	once
TGTGCCATCAGTGAGTCGGTAGGCACAGATACGCAGTATTTT	CAISESVGTDTQYF	TRBJ2-3	TRBV10-3	.	.
TGCAGTGCTAGAGTCCCACTAGCGGGAAATAATGAGCAGTTCTTC	CSARVPLAGNNEQFF	TRBJ2-1	TRBV20-1	TRBD2	.
TGTGCCAGCACCACCCCCCCCAATGAGCAGTTCTTC	CASTTPPNEQFF	TRBJ2-1	TRBV7-6	.	.
TGCAGCGTAAATAGCGGGAGGGCCCACGAGCAGTACTTC	CSVNSGRAHEQYF	TRBJ2-7	TRBV29-1	TRBD2	.
TGCGCCAGCAGTACCGGGACAGGAACCCTCGGAACTGAAGCTTTCTTT	CASSTGTGTLGTEAFF	TRBJ1-1	TRBV5-1	TRBD1	few
TGTGCCAGCAAAGGACTAGCGGGAGGGGGGTCCTACAATGAGCAGTTCTTC	CASKGLAGGGSYNEQFF	TRBJ2-1	TRBV6-1	TRBD2	few
TGCGCCAGCAGCCCGGGATTGACCTCTCCACCCCTCCACTTT	CASSPGLTSPPLHF	TRBJ1-6	TRBV4-1	.	.
TGTGCCAGCAGTCTGCTAGCAAGGAACAACAATGAGCAGTTCTTC	CASSLLARNNNEQFF	TRBJ2-1	TRBV6-2/TRBV6-3	.	few
TGTGCCATCAGCCCAGGGTCCGGGCAGTACTTC	CAISPGSGQYF	TRBJ2-7	TRBV25-1	.	.
TGTGCCAGCAGTTTTGTGGGGGGCACAGATACGCAGTATTTT	CASSFVGGTDTQYF	TRBJ2-3	TRBV12-3/TRBV12-4	.	many
TGTGCCAGCAGCTTAGAAGCTAGCGGGATTCCCACAGATACGCAGTATTTT	CASSLEASGIPTDTQYF	TRBJ2-3	TRBV7-6	TRBD2	many
TGCAGCGTTGAAGTTTTCGTAGGGGTGGTGGGGTACGAGCAGTACTTC	CSVEVFVGVVGYEQYF	TRBJ2-7	TRBV29-1	.	.
TGCAGCGTTGCCAGGGTGTCAGAGACCCAGTACTTC	CSVARVSETQYF	TRBJ2-5	TRBV29-1	.	few
TGTGCCAGCAGTTTATCTTCGCAGGGGGCTGGTACGCAGTATTTT	CASSLSSQGAGTQYF	TRBJ2-3	TRBV28	TRBD1	.
TGTGCCACCAGTGACCAACCTGGGACAAATGAGCAGTTCTTC	CATSDQPGTNEQFF	TRBJ2-1	TRBV24-1	.	few
TGTGCCAGCAGCTTGTCGGGCGGGAGCGTCACCGGGGAGCTGTTTTTT	CASSLSGGSVTGELFF	TRBJ2-2	TRBV5-5	TRBD2	many
TGCAGTGCTAGAGATAGGAAGACTAGCGACAATGAGCAGTTCTTC	CSARDRKTSDNEQFF	TRBJ2-1	TRBV20-1	TRBD2	few
TGTGCCAGCACCCCTAGCCTGGGACAGGGGGCCCCAGATACGCAGTATTTT	CASTPSLGQGAPDTQYF	TRBJ2-3	TRBV6-1	TRBD1	.
TGTGCCACCAGCAGAGGGACAACCTACGAGCAGTACTTC	CATSRGTTYEQYF	TRBJ2-7	TRBV15	.	.
TGTGCCAGCAGTGATAGTTCCCTTGTACAGTATTTT	CASSDSSLVQYF	TRBJ2-3	TRBV6-4	.	.
TGCAGTGCTAGACTACAGGGGGCGGCTGTAGAGACCCAGTACTTC	CSARLQGAAVETQYF	TRBJ2-5	TRBV20-1	TRBD1	.
TGTGCCATCAGATCACCTGGCAATGAGCAGTTCTTC	CAIRSPGNEQFF	TRBJ2-1	TRBV10-3	.	few
TGTGCCAGCAGCGTCTCCAGCGGGTGGGGCGGGAAGGTAGATACGCAGTATTTT	CASSVSSGWGGKVDTQYF	TRBJ2-3	TRBV9	.	.
TGTGCCAGCAGCCTAAAGGGACTAGCGTTCCCCGATACGCAGTATTTT	CASSLKGLAFPDTQYF	TRBJ2-3	TRBV7-2	TRBD2	.
TGTGCCAGCACCGCAAAAGGGGGCGGCAAGACCCAGTACTTC	CASTAKGGGKTQYF	TRBJ2-5	TRBV7-2	TRBD1	few
TGCGCCAGCAGCCCCAACCAGGGGAAGCAGTTCTTC	CASSPNQGKQFF	TRBJ2-1	TRBV5-1	.	few
TGTGCCATCAGTGACGACATGGGAGTCTCTGGAAACACCATATATTTT	CAISDDMGVSGNTIYF	TRBJ1-3	TRBV10-3	.	few
TGTGCCAGCATCCGACAGAACTCCTACGAGCAGTACTTC	CASIRQNSYEQYF	TRBJ2-7	TRBV7-8	.	.
TGTGCCAGCAGCATCCGACAGGGGGAAAGCACAGATACGCAGTATTTT	CASSIRQGESTDTQYF	TRBJ2-3	TRBV7-2	TRBD1	few
TGCGCCAGCTGCTTGAGTAGCGGTAGCATAGATACGCAGTATTTT	CASCLSSGSIDTQYF	TRBJ2-3	TRBV5-1	.	.
TGCGCCAGCAGCCAAGGGCGCGAAAACATTCAGTACTTC	CASSQGRENIQYF	TRBJ2-4	TRBV4-1	.	.
TGCAGTGCTCGACTAGCGGAGTTCACCGGGGAGCTGTTTTTT	CSARLAEFTGELFF	TRBJ2-2	TRBV20-1	TRBD2	few
TGTGCCAGCAGTTTAGGGGCAGGGGGCGCCTATGGCTACACCTTC	CASSLGAGGAYGYTF	TRBJ1-2	TRBV12-3/TRBV12-4	TRBD1	.
TGTGCCAGCAGCTTATTGGGGCCTGGCACAGATACGCAGTATTTT	CASSLLGPGTDTQYF	TRBJ2-3	TRBV7-2	.	.
TGCGCCAGCAGCCCCAACGCCCTCAGCTCCTACAATGAGCAGTTCTTC	CASSPNALSSYNEQFF	TRBJ2-1	TRBV4-3	.	.
TGTGCCAGCAGCCAGGATCTAGCGGGCTCCTACAATGAGCAGTTCTTC	CASSQDLAGSYNEQFF	TRBJ2-1	TRBV4-2	TRBD2	many
TGTGCCAGCAGCCCCCAAGTCGAGGGCACCGGGGAGCTGTTTTTT	CASSPQVEGTGELFF	TRBJ2-2	TRBV27	.	many
TGTGCCAGCTCACCCCGGGACAGGGGTGAAGCTTTCTTT	CASSPRDRGEAFF	TRBJ1-1	TRBV18	TRBD1	.
TGTGCCAGCAGCCATCTTCGCGGGAACCAAGAGACCCAGTACTTC	CASSHLRGNQETQYF	TRBJ2-5	TRBV12-3/TRBV12-4	.	few
TGCAGTGCTAAGGACAGCATGAACACTGAAGCTTTCTTT	CSAKDSMNTEAFF	TRBJ1-1	TRBV20-1	.	.
TGCGCCAGCAGCTTTGGATCTGGCGGGAGCGGAGAGACCCAGTACTTC	CASSFGSGGSGETQYF	TRBJ2-5	TRBV5-1	TRBD2	.
TGTGCCAGCAGCGTAGACGAGACCCAGTACTTC	CASSVDETQYF	TRBJ2-5	TRBV9	.	.
TGCAGTGCTAGACCGGGACAGGGGTTATACGAGCAGTACTTC	CSARPGQGLYEQYF	TRBJ2-7	TRBV20-1	TRBD1	many
TGCAGTGCTAGAGGCGGGGGAGCGGGAGGCTCCTACGAGCAGTACTTC	CSARGGGAGGSYEQYF	TRBJ2-7	TRBV20-1	TRBD2	few
TGCAGTGCTCGGGTAGCGAACTACGAGCAGTACTTC	CSARVANYEQYF	TRBJ2-7	TRBV20-1	.	.
TGTGCCATCAGTATTGCCCTCGGGGGCGGAGATACGCAGTATTTT	CAISIALGGGDTQYF	TRBJ2-3	TRBV10-3	.	few
TGTGCCAGCAGTGATCGGGGCTCTAACTATGGCTACACCTTC	CASSDRGSNYGYTF	TRBJ1-2	TRBV2	.	.
TGTGCCAGCAGCTTCACTCTTTATGCCGATACGCAGTATTTT	CASSFTLYADTQYF	TRBJ2-3	TRBV7-9	.	.
TGTGCCAGCAGCCGAATGGGGCTAGCGGGATACAATGAGCAGTTCTTC	CASSRMGLAGYNEQFF	TRBJ2-1	TRBV11-2	TRBD2	.
TGTGCCAGCAGCTTAGGCGAATTGGGCAATCAGCCCCAGCATTTT	CASSLGELGNQPQHF	TRBJ1-5	TRBV7-2	.	.
TGTGCCAGCGCCCCCCCCGTCGGCCACAATGAGCAGTTCTTC	CASAPPVGHNEQFF	TRBJ2-1	TRBV6-1	.	.
TGTGCCAGCAGTGTACGGGGGGTTCTGGCCAATGAGCAGTTCTTC	CASSVRGVLANEQFF	TRBJ2-1	TRBV6-2/TRBV6-3	TRBD2	.